This section outlines one T cell receptor beta chain sequence together with its context. From the 5' RACE reads, TCRdb lists one entry per CDR3 protein and no DNA. Across roughly 170,000 distinct CDR3 sequences, the top ten clones capture just under 7.5% of the sample. The sample is drawn from a study of monozygotic twins with inflammatory bowel disease. From germline, CDR1 is KGHSH and CDR2 LQKENI. The CDR3 has 14 residues. The rearrangement joins TRBV18 to TRBJ1-5. This TCR was recovered from a human donor with ulcerative colitis or Crohn's disease, or a healthy co-twin of an affected twin (not recorded which). The sample taken for sequencing was blood. CDR3 region: CASSPSGLNQPQHF. Full variable domain (missing parts from reference TRBV18 and TRBJ1-5): NAGVMQNPRHLVRRRGQEARLRCSPMKGHSHVYWYRQLPEEGLKFMVYLQKENIIDESGMPKERFSAEFPKEGPSILRIQQVVRGDSAAYFCASSPSGLNQPQHFGDGTRLSIL.